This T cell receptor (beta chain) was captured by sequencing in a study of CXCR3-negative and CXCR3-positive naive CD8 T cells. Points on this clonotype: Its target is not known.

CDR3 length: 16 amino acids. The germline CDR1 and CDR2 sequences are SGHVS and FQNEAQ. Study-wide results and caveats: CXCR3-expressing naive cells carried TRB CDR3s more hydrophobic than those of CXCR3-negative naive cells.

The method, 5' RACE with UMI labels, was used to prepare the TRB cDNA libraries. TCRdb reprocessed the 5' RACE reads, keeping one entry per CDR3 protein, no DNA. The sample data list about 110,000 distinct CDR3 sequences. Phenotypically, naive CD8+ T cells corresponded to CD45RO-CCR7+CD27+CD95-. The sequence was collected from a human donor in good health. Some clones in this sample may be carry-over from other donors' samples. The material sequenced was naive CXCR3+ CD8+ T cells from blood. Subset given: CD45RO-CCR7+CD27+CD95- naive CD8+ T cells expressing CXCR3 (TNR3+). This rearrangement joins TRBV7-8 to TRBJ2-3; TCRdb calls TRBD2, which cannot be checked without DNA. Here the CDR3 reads CASSLDWRDYTDTQYF. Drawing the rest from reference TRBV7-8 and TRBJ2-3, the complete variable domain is GAGVSQSPRYKVAKRGQDVALRCDPISGHVSLFWYQQALGQGPEFLTYFQNEAQLDKSGLPSDRFFAERPEGSVSTLKIQRTQQEDSAVYLCASSLDWRDYTDTQYFGPGTRLTVL.